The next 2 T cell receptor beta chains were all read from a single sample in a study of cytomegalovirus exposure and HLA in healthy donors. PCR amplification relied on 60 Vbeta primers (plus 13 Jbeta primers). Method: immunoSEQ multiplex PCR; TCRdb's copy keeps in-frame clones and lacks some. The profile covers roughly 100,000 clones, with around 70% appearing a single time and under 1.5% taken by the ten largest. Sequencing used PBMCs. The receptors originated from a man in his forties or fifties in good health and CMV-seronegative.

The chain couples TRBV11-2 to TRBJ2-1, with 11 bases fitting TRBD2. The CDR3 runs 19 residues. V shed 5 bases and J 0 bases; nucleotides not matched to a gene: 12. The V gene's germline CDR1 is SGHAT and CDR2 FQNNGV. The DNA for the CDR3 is TGTGCCAGCAGCGCTAGGGGAGGGACTAGCGGCAGCTCCTACAATGAGCAGTTCTTC. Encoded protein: CASSARGGTSGSSYNEQFF.

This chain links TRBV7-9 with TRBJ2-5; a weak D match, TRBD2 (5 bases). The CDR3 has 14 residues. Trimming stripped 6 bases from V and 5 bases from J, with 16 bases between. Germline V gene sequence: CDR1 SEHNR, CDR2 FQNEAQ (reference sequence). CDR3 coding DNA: TGTGCCAGCAGGGGAGCCAGGATAAGGGAGACCCAGTACTTC. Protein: CASRGARIRETQYF.